The 9 T cell receptor beta chains reported below all come from one sample, sequenced in a study of blood T cell repertoires in COVID-19. The method was immunoSEQ multiplex PCR; TCRdb's version includes in-frame clones alone and lacks a portion of them. Of 200,000 to 300,000 clones in the sample, about 90% were seen once. Sequenced: PBMCs or T cells enriched from blood (not recorded which). The receptor set was obtained from a woman aged 35 to 49 with acute COVID-19.

This chain joins TRBV7-9 and TRBJ2-1, with TRBD2 matching over 10 bases. This CDR3 region has 13 residues. V trimming: 8 bases; J trimming: 13 bases; junction bases outside the gene matches: 11. Germline V lookup: CDR1 SEHNR, CDR2 FQNEAQ (reference sequence). This CDR3 is CASVRTSGEDQFF. The CDR3 DNA reads as TGTGCCAGCGTGCGGACTAGCGGAGAAGACCAGTTCTTC.

V usage is TRBV24-1 and J usage is TRBJ1-5; 12 positions agree with TRBD1. CDR3 size: 14 residues. Germline-derived CDR1 and CDR2 are KGHDR and SFDVKD. Losses at the gene ends were 4 bases for V and 11 bases for J; bases not matched to a gene: 5. The CDR3 DNA follows: TGTGCCACCAGTGACCGGGACAGGGGGCAGGCCCAGCATTTT. It is translated as CATSDRDRGQAQHF.

V is TRBV30 and J is TRBJ1-5; D possibly corresponds to TRBD1 (6 bases). Germline V gene sequence: CDR1 GTSNPN, CDR2 SVGIG (reference sequence). V shed 1 base and J shed 3 bases, with 13 bases lying between them. This CDR3 comprises 15 residues. Here the CDR3 reads CAWSETGWDNQPQHF. CDR3 coding DNA: TGTGCCTGGAGTGAGACAGGCTGGGACAATCAGCCCCAGCATTTT.

This clone was detected a few times. The rearrangement joins TRBV5-1 to TRBJ2-7, with 7 bases aligning to TRBD2. The CDR3 contains 13 residues. Germline CDR1 reads SGHRS; CDR2 reads YFSETQ. The ends lost 3 bases at V and 5 bases at J; junction bases unmatched: 5. CDR3 sequence: CASSYRGGDEQYF. In nucleotides, the CDR3 is TGCGCCAGCAGCTATAGGGGAGGGGACGAGCAGTACTTC.

This chain links TRBV12-5 with TRBJ2-1, with a weak D call TRBD2 (5 bases). This CDR3 spans 17 amino acids. CDR1 is LGHNT and CDR2 is FRNRAP in the germline V gene. Trimming stripped 2 bases from V and 3 bases from J, with 17 bases between. In nucleotides, the CDR3 is TGTGCTAGTGGTTTGAACCCCGGACTTGGAGACTACAATGAGCAGTTCTTC. The encoded protein is CASGLNPGLGDYNEQFF.

The gene calls are TRBV6-5 and TRBJ1-6, with TRBD1 matching over 7 bases. V was pared by 2 bases and J by 10 bases, with 8 bases of the junction left unmatched. Germline V gene lookup returns CDR1 MNHEY and CDR2 SVGAGI. There are 15 residues in the CDR3. CDR3 nucleotide sequence: TGTGCCAGCAGTTACGGCGCAGGGGGTGGCTCACCCCTCCACTTT. It codes for CASSYGAGGGSPLHF.

This chain links TRBV27 with TRBJ2-1; TRBD2 matches at 12 bases. Looked up from germline, CDR1 is MNHEY and CDR2 is SMNVEV (reference sequence). The CDR3 extends over 16 amino acids. Unmatched junction bases numbered 3, after V lost 4 bases and J lost 2 bases. CDR3 nucleotide sequence: TGTGCCAGCAGTTGGACTAGCGGGGCCGCCTACAATGAGCAGTTCTTC. Translated, it gives CASSWTSGAAYNEQFF.

This chain links TRBV25-1 with TRBJ2-3; 7 bases are shared with TRBD2. Looked up from germline, CDR1 is MGHDK and CDR2 is SYGVNS. This CDR3 comprises 17 residues. The trim removed 4 bases at V and 4 bases at J, leaving 14 bases unmatched. In DNA, the CDR3 is TGTGCCAGCAGTGGCCGGGACTATCCGGACGGGCCAGATACGCAGTATTTT. Protein: CASSGRDYPDGPDTQYF.

This rearrangement joins TRBV19 to TRBJ2-3; D gene ambiguous. CDR1 and CDR2 (germline): LNHDA, SQIVND (reference sequence). V shed 1 base and J shed 5 bases, with 7 bases lying between them. This CDR3 region has 13 residues. CDR3 in amino acids: CASSIAGRDTQYF. The CDR3 DNA sequence: TGTGCCAGTAGTATAGCGGGTCGAGATACGCAGTATTTT.